The 25 T cell receptor beta chains in this list originate from one sample, sequenced in a study of PD-L1 blockade in urothelial cancer. Profiled with immunoSEQ multiplex PCR; TCRdb holds only in-frame clones, not every one. Of 38,000 or so clones detected, approximately 82% appear once; the ten largest clones hold approximately 15%. The sequencing here drew on PBMCs, taken around atezolizumab (anti-PD-L1) treatment. Receptors were obtained from a man in his sixties with urothelial cancer.

The rearrangement joins TRBV7-9 to TRBJ1-2; D is undetermined. CDR1 SEHNR and CDR2 FQNEAQ come from the germline V gene (reference sequence). V was pared by 6 bases and J by 6 bases, with 20 bases between. CDR3 length: 15 amino acids. CDR3 amino acids: CASSYLSWERDGYTF. CDR3 DNA: TGTGCCAGCAGTTATCTTTCGTGGGAGAGAGATGGCTACACCTTC.

In nucleotides, the CDR3 is TGCGCCAGCAGCTTGACCACCCAGCGGGGGGGCCAAGAGACCCAGTACTTC. This gives the protein CASSLTTQRGGQETQYF. This chain joins TRBV5-1 and TRBJ2-5; 10 positions match TRBD2. Trimming took 1 base from V and 1 from J; bases not matched to a gene: 7. The CDR3 length is 17 residues. Germline assignment: CDR1 SGHRS and CDR2 YFSETQ.

The chain carries TRBV6-1 and TRBJ2-7; D is possibly TRBD1 (8 bases). Germline CDR1 is MNHNS and CDR2 is SASEGT. Trimming removed 4 bases from V and 6 bases from J, with 19 bases in between. This CDR3 is built from 15 residues. The CDR3, as DNA: TGTGCCAGCAGTGCCCGGACAGGGTCGGGGGGCGAGCAGTACTTC. The encoded protein is CASSARTGSGGEQYF.

This clone has just one count. This chain uses TRBV28 with TRBJ2-1, with a weak D call TRBD1 (5 bases). Trimming stripped 5 bases from V and 9 bases from J, with 8 bases between. Germline CDR1 reads MDHEN; CDR2 reads SYDVKM. The CDR3 is 11 residues long. The CDR3, as DNA: TGTGCCAGCAGTATTAGGGGTGAGCAGTTCTTC. Its translation: CASSIRGEQFF.

CDR3 region: CAISDSSGTDTQYF. In DNA form, the CDR3 reads TGTGCCATCAGTGATTCTAGTGGCACAGATACGCAGTATTTT. The chain is built from TRBV10-3 and TRBJ2-3; D gene unclear. The CDR3 consists of 14 residues. The germline V gene has CDR1 ENHRY and CDR2 SYGVKD. The ends were cut back, 3 bases at V and 1 base at J, with 8 bases in the middle.

The chain carries TRBV10-3 and TRBJ2-5, with D unclear. The V and J ends lost 3 bases and 2 bases respectively, with 4 bases between them. The CDR3 has 12 residues. Germline values: CDR1 ENHRY, CDR2 SYGVKD. DNA of the CDR3: TGTGCCATCAGTGACTTACAAGAGACCCAGTACTTC. Protein sequence: CAISDLQETQYF.

The rearrangement joins TRBV4-2 to TRBJ2-5; weak D call: TRBD2 (5 bases). The CDR3 totals 14 residues. CDR1 and CDR2 from the germline V gene are LGHNA and YNFKEQ. Trimming stripped 0 bases from V and 4 bases from J, with 9 bases between. CDR3 sequence: CASSQDGAGETQYF. CDR3 nucleotides: TGTGCCAGCAGCCAAGACGGCGCGGGAGAGACCCAGTACTTC.

The chain employs TRBV19 and TRBJ2-2, with TRBD1 matching over 8 bases. Unmatched junction bases numbered 5, after V lost 3 bases and J lost 2 bases. The CDR3 runs to 16 residues. Looked up from germline, CDR1 is LNHDA and CDR2 is SQIVND (reference sequence). The CDR3 reads CASSMEGQANTGELFF. CDR3 coding DNA: TGTGCCAGTAGTATGGAGGGACAGGCAAACACCGGGGAGCTGTTTTTT.

The V and J genes are TRBV28 and TRBJ1-1; D might be TRBD1 (6 bases). The CDR3 spans 14 residues. Germline V gene sequence: CDR1 MDHEN, CDR2 SYDVKM. Trimming pared 3 bases from V and 2 bases from J, leaving 10 bases between. For the CDR3, the DNA is TGTGCCAGCAGTTTTCGGGGGGCTAACACTGAAGCTTTCTTT. Protein product: CASSFRGANTEAFF.

This chain links TRBV6-5 with TRBJ1-2; D perhaps matches TRBD1 (6 bases). This CDR3 spans 13 amino acids. Germline V lookup: CDR1 MNHEY, CDR2 SVGAGI. The V end was cut by 7 bases, the J end by 2 bases, with 11 bases between. The CDR3 DNA reads as TGTGCCAGCACCACAGGGTTAAACTATGGCTACACCTTC. Translating gives CASTTGLNYGYTF.

The chain carries TRBV7-9 and TRBJ1-5; 7 bases match TRBD1. Germline assignment: CDR1 SEHNR and CDR2 FQNEAQ (reference sequence). The CDR3 is 16 residues long. V trimming: 4 bases; J trimming: 4 bases; junction bases outside the gene matches: 10. This chain's CDR3 is CASSSSGTVINQPQHF. Here the CDR3 DNA reads TGTGCCAGCAGCTCTTCCGGGACAGTGATAAATCAGCCCCAGCATTTT.

This chain connects TRBV28 to TRBJ1-3; maybe TRBD1 (6 bases). The germline gives CDR1 MDHEN, CDR2 SYDVKM. Trimming left V 10 bases short and J 0 bases short, with 22 bases between. CDR3 size: 17 residues. Here the CDR3 DNA reads TGTGCCACCGGGGGGTCAGGGGCTCTTCTCTCTGGAAACACCATATATTTT. Translating gives CATGGSGALLSGNTIYF.

J is TRBJ2-7 and V is TRBV15; D perhaps matches TRBD2 (6 bases). The CDR3 has 15 amino acids. Germline V gives CDR1 LNHNV, CDR2 YYDKDF (reference sequence). V gave up 6 bases and J gave up 3 bases, with 18 bases separating them. The CDR3 region has the DNA TGTGCCACCAGTCGGGGGACCCCTCTCCTCTACGAGCAGTACTTC. Protein sequence: CATSRGTPLLYEQYF.

This chain links TRBV29-1 with TRBJ2-1; 8 nucleotides align to TRBD2. Trimming cost V 0 bases and J 0 bases; bases outside gene matches: 10. CDR1 is SQVTM, CDR2 ANQGSEA, per germline. CDR3 length: 18 amino acids. In nucleotides, the CDR3 is TGCAGCGTTGAAGATTACTGGACTAGCCTGAGCTCCTACAATGAGCAGTTCTTC. As protein: CSVEDYWTSLSSYNEQFF.

The V call is TRBV6-1, the J call TRBJ1-4; 7 bases align to TRBD1. From germline, CDR1 is MNHNS and CDR2 SASEGT. This CDR3 has 13 amino acids. Trimming removed 4 bases from V and 6 bases from J; junction bases left unmatched: 2. The CDR3 loop reads CASSATGDEKLFF. CDR3 coding DNA: TGTGCCAGCAGTGCCACAGGGGATGAAAAACTGTTTTTT.

This clone turned up a few times. The V gene is TRBV19, the J gene TRBJ2-3; the D is unclear. The CDR3 covers 14 residues. The V gene lost 6 bases and the J gene lost 1 base, with 11 bases spanning the gap. Germline CDR1 reads LNHDA; CDR2 reads SQIVND (reference sequence). CDR3 DNA: TGTGCCAGTAGCACGATTCAGGGCACAGATACGCAGTATTTT. This translates into CASSTIQGTDTQYF.

The V gene is TRBV18, the J gene TRBJ1-2; 7 positions agree with TRBD1. V dropped 4 bases and J dropped 4; count of bases not matched to a gene: 3. The CDR3 covers 13 residues. Germline-derived CDR1 and CDR2 are KGHSH and LQKENI. The CDR3 DNA follows: TGTGCCAGCTCACAGGGACAGTCCTATGGCTACACCTTC. It codes for CASSQGQSYGYTF. The whole variable domain, remainder taken from reference TRBV18 and TRBJ1-2, is NAGVMQNPRHLVRRRGQEARLRCSPMKGHSHVYWYRQLPEEGLKFMVYLQKENIIDESGMPKERFSAEFPKEGPSILRIQQVVRGDSAAYFCASSQGQSYGYTFGSGTRLTVV.

The chain employs TRBV4-2 and TRBJ1-6; D unresolved. V dropped 0 bases and J dropped 4 bases, with 7 bases sitting between them. Germline V CDR1 and CDR2: LGHNA, YNFKEQ. The CDR3 covers 15 residues. The CDR3 DNA reads as TGTGCCAGCAGCCAAGATGCAACTTATAATTCACCCCTCCACTTT. Encoded protein: CASSQDATYNSPLHF.

The chain is built from TRBV28 and TRBJ2-2; 11 bases align to TRBD2. Germline V gene lookup returns CDR1 MDHEN and CDR2 SYDVKM. V gave up 1 base and J gave up 4 bases; unmatched junction bases: 2. This CDR3 contains 16 residues. CDR3 DNA sequence: TGTGCCAGCAGTTTATTACTAGCGGGGGTCACCGGGGAGCTGTTTTTT. It is translated as CASSLLLAGVTGELFF.

CDR3 region: CASSPTAGADTQYF. CDR3 DNA sequence: TGCGCCAGCAGCCCCACCGCGGGGGCAGATACGCAGTATTTT. The chain employs TRBV5-1 and TRBJ2-3, with 7 bases identical to TRBD2. CDR3 length: 14 residues. V trimming: 4 bases; J trimming: 4 bases; junction bases outside the gene matches: 6. Per germline, CDR1 SGHRS and CDR2 YFSETQ. The variable domain in full, completed from reference TRBV5-1 and TRBJ2-3, reads KAGVTQTPRYLIKTRGQQVTLSCSPISGHRSVSWYQQTPGQGLQFLFEYFSETQRNKGNFPGRFSGRQFSNSRSEMNVSTLELGDSALYLCASSPTAGADTQYFGPGTRLTVL.

The J gene is TRBJ1-2, the V gene TRBV6-5; the D is unclear. Trimming left V 4 bases short and J 6 bases short, with 12 bases between. CDR1 and CDR2 from the germline V gene are MNHEY and SVGAGI. The CDR3 runs to 13 residues. CDR3 protein: CASSSLTVDGYTF. The CDR3 nucleotides are TGTGCCAGCAGTTCCTTAACAGTGGATGGCTACACCTTC.

V is TRBV19 and J is TRBJ2-1, with D tentatively TRBD1 (6 bases). CDR3 length: 13 residues. Trimming stripped 9 bases from V and 9 bases from J, with 18 bases between. CDR1 LNHDA and CDR2 SQIVND come from the germline V gene (reference sequence). The CDR3 loop reads CASLRDTRSEQFF. CDR3 nucleotide sequence: TGTGCCAGCCTCCGGGACACTCGAAGTGAGCAGTTCTTC.

This chain uses TRBV19 with TRBJ1-2; TRBD1 matches at 9 bases. The CDR3 contains 13 residues. The J segment lost 5 bases and the V segment lost 7 bases, leaving 5 bases of the junction unmatched. Germline V gives CDR1 LNHDA, CDR2 SQIVND (reference sequence). CDR3 in DNA: TGTGCCAGTACCTGGGACAGGGCTTATGGCTACACCTTC. This encodes CASTWDRAYGYTF.

This clone was observed once. V and J are TRBV5-1 and TRBJ2-3; D remains ambiguous. The CDR3 totals 16 residues. Germline values: CDR1 SGHRS, CDR2 YFSETQ. V lost 2 bases and J lost 0, with 13 bases in between. CDR3 amino acids: CASSFRPATSTDTQYF. CDR3 in DNA: TGCGCCAGCAGCTTCCGCCCAGCGACTAGCACAGATACGCAGTATTTT.

This rearrangement joins TRBV28 to TRBJ1-3; D perhaps matches TRBD1 (5 bases). The CDR3 is made up of 16 amino acids. Germline CDR1 and CDR2: MDHEN and SYDVKM. With 3 bases removed from V and 2 bases from J, the gap between germline ends came to 14 bases. Written as DNA, the CDR3 is TGTGCCAGCAGTTTTGGGCCCCCAGGGACTGGAAACACCATATATTTT. Residues: CASSFGPPGTGNTIYF. Supplemented by reference TRBV28 and TRBJ1-3, the full variable domain reads DVKVTQSSRYLVKRTGEKVFLECVQDMDHENMFWYRQDPGLGLRLIYFSYDVKMKEKGDIPEGYSVSREKKERFSLILESASTNQTSMYLCASSFGPPGTGNTIYFGEGSWLTVV.